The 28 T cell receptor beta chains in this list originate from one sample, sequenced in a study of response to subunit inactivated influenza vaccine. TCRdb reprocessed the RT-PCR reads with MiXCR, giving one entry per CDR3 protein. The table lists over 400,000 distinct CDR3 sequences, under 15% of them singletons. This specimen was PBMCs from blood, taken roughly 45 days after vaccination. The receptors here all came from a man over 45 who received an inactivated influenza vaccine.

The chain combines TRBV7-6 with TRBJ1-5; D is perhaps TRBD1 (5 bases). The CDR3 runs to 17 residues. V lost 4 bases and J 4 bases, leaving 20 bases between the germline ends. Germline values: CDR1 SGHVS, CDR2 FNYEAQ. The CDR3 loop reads CASSSGVAGWDNQPQHF. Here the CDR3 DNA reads TGTGCCAGCAGCTCGGGGGTGGCAGGGTGGGATAATCAGCCCCAGCATTTT.

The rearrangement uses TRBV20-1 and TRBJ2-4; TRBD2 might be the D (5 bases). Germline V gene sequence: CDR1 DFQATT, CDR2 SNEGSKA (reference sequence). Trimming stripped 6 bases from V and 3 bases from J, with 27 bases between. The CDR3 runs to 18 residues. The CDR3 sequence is CSAQDPSVGEGFKNIQYF. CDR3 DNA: TGCAGTGCGCAGGACCCGAGTGTGGGCGAGGGATTCAAAAACATTCAGTACTTC.

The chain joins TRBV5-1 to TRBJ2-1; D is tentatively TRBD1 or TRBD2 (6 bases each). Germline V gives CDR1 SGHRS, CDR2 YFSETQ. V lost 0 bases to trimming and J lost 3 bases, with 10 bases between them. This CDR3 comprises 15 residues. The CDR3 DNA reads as TGCGCCAGCAGCTTGGTCGGGGGCCACTACAATGAGCAGTTCTTC. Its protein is CASSLVGGHYNEQFF.

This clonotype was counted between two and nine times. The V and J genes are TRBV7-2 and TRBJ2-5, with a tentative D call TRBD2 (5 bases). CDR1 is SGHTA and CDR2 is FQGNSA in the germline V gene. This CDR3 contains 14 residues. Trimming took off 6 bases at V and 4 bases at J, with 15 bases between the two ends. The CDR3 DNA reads TGTGCCAGCAGTCCCGGGAACCCTCGAGAGACCCAGTACTTC. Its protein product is CASSPGNPRETQYF.

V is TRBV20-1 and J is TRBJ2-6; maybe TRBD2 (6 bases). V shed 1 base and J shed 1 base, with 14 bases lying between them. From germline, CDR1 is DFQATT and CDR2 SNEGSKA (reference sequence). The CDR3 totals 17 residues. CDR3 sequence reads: CSARGRGTGSGANVLTF. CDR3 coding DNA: TGCAGTGCTAGAGGGAGGGGAACCGGATCTGGGGCCAACGTCCTGACTTTC.

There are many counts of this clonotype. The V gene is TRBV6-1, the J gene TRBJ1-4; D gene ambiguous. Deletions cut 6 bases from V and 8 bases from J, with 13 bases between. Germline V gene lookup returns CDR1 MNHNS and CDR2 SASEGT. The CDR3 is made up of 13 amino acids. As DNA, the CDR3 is TGTGCCAGCAGACCGTCTCTACGGGAAAAACTGTTTTTT. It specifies CASRPSLREKLFF.

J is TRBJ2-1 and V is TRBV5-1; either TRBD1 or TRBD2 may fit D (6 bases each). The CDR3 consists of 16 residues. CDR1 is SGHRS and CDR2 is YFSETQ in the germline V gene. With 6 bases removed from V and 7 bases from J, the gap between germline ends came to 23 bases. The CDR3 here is CASTRRGVVAENEQFF. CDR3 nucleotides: TGCGCCAGCACCCGAAGGGGGGTAGTGGCTGAGAATGAGCAGTTCTTC.

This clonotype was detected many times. CDR3 nucleotide sequence: TGCGCCAGCAGCCAAGATGCGGGGGCCGCAGGACCTTACAATGAGCAGTTCTTC. It translates to CASSQDAGAAGPYNEQFF. The gene calls are TRBV4-3 and TRBJ2-1; tentative D call: TRBD2 (7 bases). The length of the CDR3 is 18 residues. The germline V and J ends were trimmed by 0 bases and 4 bases, with 19 bases remaining between them. Germline V gene data show CDR1 as LGHNA and CDR2 as YSLEER.

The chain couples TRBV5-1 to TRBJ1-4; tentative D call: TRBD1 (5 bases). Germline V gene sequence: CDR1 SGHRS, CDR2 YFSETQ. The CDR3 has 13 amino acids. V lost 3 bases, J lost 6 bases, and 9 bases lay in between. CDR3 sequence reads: CASSWGIDEKLFF. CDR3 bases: TGCGCCAGCAGCTGGGGGATCGATGAAAAACTGTTTTTT.

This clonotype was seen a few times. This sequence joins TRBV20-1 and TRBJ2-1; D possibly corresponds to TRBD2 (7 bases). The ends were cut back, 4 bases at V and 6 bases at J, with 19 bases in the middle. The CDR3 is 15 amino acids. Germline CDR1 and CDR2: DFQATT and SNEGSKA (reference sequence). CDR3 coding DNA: TGCAGTGCTATAATTCACGCGGGGGCCGGCAATGAGCAGTTCTTC. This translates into CSAIIHAGAGNEQFF.

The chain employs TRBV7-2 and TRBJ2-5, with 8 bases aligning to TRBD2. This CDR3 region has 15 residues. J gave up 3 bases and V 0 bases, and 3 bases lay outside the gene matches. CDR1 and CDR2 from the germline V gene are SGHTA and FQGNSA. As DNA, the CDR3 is TGTGCCAGCAGCTTAGCTAGCGGGAAAAAAGAGACCCAGTACTTC. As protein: CASSLASGKKETQYF.

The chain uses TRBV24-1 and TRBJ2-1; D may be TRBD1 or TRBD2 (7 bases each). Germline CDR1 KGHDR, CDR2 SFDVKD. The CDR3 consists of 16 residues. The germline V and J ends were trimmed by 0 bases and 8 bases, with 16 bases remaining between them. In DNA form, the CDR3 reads TGTGCCACCAGTGATTTGGCCAGGGGGGGTAGCGATGAGCAGTTCTTC. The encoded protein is CATSDLARGGSDEQFF.

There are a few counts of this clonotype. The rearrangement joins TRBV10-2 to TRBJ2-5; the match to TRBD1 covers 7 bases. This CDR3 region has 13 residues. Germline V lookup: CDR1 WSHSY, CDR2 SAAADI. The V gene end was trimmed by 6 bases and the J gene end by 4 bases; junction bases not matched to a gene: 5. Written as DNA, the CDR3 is TGCGCCAGCAGCACAGGGGCCGGAGAGACCCAGTACTTC. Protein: CASSTGAGETQYF.

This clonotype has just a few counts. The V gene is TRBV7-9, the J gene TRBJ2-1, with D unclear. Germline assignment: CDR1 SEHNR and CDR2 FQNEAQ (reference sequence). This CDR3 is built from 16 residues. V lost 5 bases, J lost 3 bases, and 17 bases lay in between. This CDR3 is CASSPMFQEYYNEQFF. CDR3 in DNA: TGTGCCAGCAGCCCAATGTTCCAGGAATACTACAATGAGCAGTTCTTC.

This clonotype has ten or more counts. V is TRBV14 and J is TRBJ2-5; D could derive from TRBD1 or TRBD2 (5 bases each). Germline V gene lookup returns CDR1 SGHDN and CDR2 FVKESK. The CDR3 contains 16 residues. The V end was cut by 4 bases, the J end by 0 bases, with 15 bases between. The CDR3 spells CASSPVRGRYQETQYF. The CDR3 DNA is TGTGCCAGCAGCCCTGTGAGGGGCCGATACCAAGAGACCCAGTACTTC.

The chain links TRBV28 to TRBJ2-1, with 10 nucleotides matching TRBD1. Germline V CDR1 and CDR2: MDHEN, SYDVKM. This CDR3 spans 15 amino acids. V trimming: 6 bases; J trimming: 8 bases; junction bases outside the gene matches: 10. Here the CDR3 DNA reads TGTGCCAGCAGACCCGACAGGGGGCGTGTGGATGAGCAGTTCTTC. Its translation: CASRPDRGRVDEQFF.

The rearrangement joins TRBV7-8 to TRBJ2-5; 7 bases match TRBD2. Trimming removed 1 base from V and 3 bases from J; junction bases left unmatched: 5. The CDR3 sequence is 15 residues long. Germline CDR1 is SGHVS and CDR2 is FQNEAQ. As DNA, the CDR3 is TGTGCCAGCAGCTTAGATTCCGGGGGGAAAGAGACCCAGTACTTC. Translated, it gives CASSLDSGGKETQYF.

CDR3 loop: CASRGRFSGNTIYF. CDR3 nucleotides: TGTGCCAGCAGGGGACGGTTCTCTGGAAACACCATATATTTT. The chain couples TRBV6-1 to TRBJ1-3; perhaps TRBD1 as D (5 bases). CDR1 and CDR2 from the germline V gene are MNHNS and SASEGT. Trimming took 6 bases from V and 0 from J, leaving 9 bases between them. The CDR3 spans 14 residues.

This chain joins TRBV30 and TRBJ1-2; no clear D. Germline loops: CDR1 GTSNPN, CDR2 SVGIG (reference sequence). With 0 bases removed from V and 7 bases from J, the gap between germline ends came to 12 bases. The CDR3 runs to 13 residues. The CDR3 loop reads CAWSVKRFSGYTF. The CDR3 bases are TGTGCCTGGAGTGTAAAACGGTTTTCTGGCTACACCTTC.

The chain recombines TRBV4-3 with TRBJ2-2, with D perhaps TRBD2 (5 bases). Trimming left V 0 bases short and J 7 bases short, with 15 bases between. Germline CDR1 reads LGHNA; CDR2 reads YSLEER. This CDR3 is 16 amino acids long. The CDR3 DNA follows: TGCGCCAGCAGCCAAGATACAAGGGCCGCGGGCGGGGAGCTGTTTTTT. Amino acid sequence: CASSQDTRAAGGELFF.

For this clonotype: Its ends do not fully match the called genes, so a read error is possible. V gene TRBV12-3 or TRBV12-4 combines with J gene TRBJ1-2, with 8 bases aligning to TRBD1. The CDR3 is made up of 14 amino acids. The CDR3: CASSQGALDYGYSF. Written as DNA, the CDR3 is TGTGCCAGCAGTCAGGGGGCGTTGGACTATGGCTACTCCTTC.

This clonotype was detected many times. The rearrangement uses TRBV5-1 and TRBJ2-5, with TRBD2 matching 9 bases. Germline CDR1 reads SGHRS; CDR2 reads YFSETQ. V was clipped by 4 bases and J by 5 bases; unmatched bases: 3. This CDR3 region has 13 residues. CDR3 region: CASSQAGGETQYF. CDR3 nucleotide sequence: TGCGCCAGCAGCCAAGCGGGAGGCGAGACCCAGTACTTC.

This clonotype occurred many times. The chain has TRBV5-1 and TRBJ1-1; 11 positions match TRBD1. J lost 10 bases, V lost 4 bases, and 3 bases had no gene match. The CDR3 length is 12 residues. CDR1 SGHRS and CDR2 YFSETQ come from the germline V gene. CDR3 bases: TGCGCCAGCAGCACTGGACAGGGGGCAGCTTTCTTT. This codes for CASSTGQGAAFF.

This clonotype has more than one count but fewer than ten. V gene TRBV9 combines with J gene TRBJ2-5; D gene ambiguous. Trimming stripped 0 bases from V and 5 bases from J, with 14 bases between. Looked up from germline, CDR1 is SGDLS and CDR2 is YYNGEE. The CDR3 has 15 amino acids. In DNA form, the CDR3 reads TGTGCCAGCAGCGTAGCCGGTGGGTCACGGGAGACCCAGTACTTC. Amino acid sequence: CASSVAGGSRETQYF.

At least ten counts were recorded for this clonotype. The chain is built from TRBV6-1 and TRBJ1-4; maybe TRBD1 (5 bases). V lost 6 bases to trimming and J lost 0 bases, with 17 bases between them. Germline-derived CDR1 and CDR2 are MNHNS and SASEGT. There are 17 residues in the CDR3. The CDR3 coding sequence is TGTGCCAGCAGCCAAAACCGGGACGGAACAACTAATGAAAAACTGTTTTTT. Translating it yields CASSQNRDGTTNEKLFF.

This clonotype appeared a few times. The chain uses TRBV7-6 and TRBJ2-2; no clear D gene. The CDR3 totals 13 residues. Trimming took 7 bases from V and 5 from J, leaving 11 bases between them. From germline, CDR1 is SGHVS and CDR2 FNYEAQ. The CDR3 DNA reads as TGTGCCAGCACTCCTCTTACTACCGGGGAGCTGTTTTTT. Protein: CASTPLTTGELFF. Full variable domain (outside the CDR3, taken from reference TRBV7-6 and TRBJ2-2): GAGVSQSPRYKVTKRGQDVALRCDPISGHVSLYWYRQALGQGPEFLTYFNYEAQQDKSGLPNDRFSAERPEGSISTLTIQRTEQRDSAMYRCASTPLTTGELFFGEGSRLTVL.

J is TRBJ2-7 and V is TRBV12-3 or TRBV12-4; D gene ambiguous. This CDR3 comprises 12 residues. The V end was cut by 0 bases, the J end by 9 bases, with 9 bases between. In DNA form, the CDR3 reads TGTGCCAGCAGTTTAGCGGCAAAGATGCAGTACTTC. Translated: CASSLAAKMQYF.

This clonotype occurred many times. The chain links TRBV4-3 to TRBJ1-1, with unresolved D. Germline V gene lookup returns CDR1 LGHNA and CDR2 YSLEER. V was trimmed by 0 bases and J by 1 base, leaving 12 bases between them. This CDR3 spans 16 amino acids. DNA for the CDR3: TGCGCCAGCAGCCAAGATTGGCTGACGGAGAACACTGAAGCTTTCTTT. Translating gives CASSQDWLTENTEAFF.